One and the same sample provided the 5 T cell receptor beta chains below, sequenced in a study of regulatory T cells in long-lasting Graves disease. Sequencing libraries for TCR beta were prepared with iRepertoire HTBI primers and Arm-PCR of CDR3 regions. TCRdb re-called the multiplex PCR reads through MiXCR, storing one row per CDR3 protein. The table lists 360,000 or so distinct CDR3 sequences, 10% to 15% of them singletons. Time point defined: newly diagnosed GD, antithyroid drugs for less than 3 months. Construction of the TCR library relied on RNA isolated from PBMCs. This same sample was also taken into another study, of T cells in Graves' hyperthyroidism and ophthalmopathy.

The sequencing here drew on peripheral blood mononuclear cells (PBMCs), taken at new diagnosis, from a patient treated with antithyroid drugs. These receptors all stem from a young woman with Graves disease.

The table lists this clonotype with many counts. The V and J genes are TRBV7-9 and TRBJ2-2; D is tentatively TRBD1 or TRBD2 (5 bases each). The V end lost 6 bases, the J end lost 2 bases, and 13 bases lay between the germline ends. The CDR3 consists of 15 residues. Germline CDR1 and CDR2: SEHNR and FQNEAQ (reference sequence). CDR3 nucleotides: TGTGCCAGCAGAAGGGGACGGACCAACACCGGGGAGCTGTTTTTT. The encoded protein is CASRRGRTNTGELFF.

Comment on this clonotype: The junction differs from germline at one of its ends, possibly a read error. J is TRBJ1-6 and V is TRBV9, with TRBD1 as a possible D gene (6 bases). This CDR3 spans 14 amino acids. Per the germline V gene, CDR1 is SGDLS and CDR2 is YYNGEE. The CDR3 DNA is TGTGCCAGCAGCGCCCGGACAGCCCTGGGTCCCCTCCGCTTT. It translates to CASSARTALGPLRF.

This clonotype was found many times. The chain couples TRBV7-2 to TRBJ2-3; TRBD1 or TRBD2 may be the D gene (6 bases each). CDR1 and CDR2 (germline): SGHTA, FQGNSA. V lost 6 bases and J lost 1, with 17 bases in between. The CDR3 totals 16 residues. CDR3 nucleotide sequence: TGTGCCAGCAGAGGGGGGTGGGGAACTGGCACAGATACGCAGTATTTT. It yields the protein CASRGGWGTGTDTQYF.

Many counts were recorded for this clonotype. CDR3 in DNA: TGTGCCAGCAGCTCAAGAGGCGGGGGGAACACTGAAGCTTTCTTT. Amino acid sequence: CASSSRGGGNTEAFF. This rearrangement joins TRBV7-3 to TRBJ1-1, with D possibly TRBD1 on 5 matching bases. CDR3 length equals 15 residues. The germline gives CDR1 SGHTA, CDR2 FQGTGA. V dropped 4 bases and J dropped 1 base, with 13 bases sitting between them.

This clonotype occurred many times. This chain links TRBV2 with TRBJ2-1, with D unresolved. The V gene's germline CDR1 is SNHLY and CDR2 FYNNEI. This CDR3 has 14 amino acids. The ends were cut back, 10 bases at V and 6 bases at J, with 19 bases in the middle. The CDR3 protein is CATNWVGPGNEQFF. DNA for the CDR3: TGTGCCACCAACTGGGTAGGACCTGGCAATGAGCAGTTCTTC.